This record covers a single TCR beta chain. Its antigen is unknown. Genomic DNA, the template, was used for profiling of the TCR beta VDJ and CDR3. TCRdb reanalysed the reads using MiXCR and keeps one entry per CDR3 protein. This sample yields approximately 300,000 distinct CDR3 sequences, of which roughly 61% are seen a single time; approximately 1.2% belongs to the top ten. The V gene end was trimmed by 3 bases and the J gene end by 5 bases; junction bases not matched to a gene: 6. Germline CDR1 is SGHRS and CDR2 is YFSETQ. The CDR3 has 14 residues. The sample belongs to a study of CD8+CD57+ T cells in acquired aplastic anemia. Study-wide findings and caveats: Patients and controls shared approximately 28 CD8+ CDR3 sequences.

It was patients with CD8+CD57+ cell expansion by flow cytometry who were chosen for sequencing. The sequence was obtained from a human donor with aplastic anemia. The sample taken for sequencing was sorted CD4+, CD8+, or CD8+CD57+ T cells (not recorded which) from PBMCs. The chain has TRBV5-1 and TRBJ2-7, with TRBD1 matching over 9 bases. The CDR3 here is CASSSGTGSHEQYF. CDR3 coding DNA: TGCGCCAGCAGCTCAGGGACAGGGTCACACGAGCAGTACTTC.